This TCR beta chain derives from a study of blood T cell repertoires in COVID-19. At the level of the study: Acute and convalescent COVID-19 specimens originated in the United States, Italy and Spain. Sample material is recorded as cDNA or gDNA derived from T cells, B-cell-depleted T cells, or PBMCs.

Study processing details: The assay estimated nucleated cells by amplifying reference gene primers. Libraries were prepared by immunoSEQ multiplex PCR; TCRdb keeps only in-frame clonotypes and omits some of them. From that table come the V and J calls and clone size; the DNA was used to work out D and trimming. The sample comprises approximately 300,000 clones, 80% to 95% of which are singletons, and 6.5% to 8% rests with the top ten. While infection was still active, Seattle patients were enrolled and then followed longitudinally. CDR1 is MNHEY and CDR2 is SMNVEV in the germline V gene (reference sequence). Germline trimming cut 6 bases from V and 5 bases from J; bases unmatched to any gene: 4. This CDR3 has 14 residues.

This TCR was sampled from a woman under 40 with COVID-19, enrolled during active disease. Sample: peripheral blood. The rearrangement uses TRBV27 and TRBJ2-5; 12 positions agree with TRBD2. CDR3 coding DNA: TGTGCCAGCAGAGGACTAGCGGGAACGGAGACCCAGTACTTC. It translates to CASRGLAGTETQYF.